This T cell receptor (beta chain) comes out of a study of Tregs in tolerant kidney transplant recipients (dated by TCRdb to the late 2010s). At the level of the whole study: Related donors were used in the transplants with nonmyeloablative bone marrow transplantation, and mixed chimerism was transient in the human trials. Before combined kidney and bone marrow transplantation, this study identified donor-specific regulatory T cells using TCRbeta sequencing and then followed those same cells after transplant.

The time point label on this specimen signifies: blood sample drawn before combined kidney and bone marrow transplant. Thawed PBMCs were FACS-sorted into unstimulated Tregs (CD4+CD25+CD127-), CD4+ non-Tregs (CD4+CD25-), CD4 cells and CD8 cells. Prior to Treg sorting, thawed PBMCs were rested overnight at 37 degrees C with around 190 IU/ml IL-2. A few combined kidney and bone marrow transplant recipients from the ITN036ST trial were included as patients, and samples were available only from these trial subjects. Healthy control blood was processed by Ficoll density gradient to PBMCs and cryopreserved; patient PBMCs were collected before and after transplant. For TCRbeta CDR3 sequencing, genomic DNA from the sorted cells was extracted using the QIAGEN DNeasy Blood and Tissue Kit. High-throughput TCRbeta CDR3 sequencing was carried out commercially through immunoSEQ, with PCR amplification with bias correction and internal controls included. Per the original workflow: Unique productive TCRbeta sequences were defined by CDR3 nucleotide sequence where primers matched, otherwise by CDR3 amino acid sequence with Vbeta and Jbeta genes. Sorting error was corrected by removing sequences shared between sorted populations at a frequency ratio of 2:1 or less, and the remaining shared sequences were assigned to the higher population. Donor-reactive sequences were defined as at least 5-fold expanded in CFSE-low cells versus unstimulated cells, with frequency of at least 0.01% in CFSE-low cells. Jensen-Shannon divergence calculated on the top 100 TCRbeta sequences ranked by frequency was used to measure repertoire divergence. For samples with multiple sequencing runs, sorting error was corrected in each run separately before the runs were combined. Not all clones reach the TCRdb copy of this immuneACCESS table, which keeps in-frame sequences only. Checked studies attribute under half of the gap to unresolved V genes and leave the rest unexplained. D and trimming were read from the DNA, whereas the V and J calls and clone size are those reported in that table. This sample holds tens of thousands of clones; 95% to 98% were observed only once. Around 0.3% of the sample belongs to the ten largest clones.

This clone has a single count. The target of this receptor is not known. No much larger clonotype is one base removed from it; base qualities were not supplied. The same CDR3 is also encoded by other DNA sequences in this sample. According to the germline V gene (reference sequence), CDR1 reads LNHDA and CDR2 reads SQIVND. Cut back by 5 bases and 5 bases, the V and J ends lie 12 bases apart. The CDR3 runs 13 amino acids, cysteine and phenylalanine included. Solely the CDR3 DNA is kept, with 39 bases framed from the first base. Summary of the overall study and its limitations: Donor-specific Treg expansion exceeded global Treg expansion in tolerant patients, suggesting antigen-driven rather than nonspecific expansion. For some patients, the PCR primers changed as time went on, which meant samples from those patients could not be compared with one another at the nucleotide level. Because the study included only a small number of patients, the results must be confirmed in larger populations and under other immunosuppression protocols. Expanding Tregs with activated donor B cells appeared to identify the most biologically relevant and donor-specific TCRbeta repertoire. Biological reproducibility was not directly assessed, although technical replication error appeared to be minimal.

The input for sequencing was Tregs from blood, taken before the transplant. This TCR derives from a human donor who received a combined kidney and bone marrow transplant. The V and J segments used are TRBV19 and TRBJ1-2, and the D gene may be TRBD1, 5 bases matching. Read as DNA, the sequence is TGTGCCAGTAGTCGCAGGGCAGATTATGGCTACACCTTC. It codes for CASSRRADYGYTF.